This T cell receptor (beta chain) was sequenced during a study of shared clonotypes between healthy human individuals. Study at large: Those who served as donors were a couple of women and three men between the ages of 18 and 49.

About this clone: Its target is unknown.

Overall study findings and caveats: Among the subsets, naive ones generally showed larger estimated richness than memory ones. Non-shared clonotypes had lower generation probabilities than those shared by all four donors. Large depth notwithstanding, sorted-subset sequencing proved incomplete by rarefaction.

The length of the CDR3 is 15 residues. V was pared by 2 bases and J by 2 bases, with 4 bases of the junction left unmatched. CDR1 and CDR2 (germline): LGHNA, YNFKEQ. Sequencing used immunoSEQ multiplex PCR; TCRdb keeps in-frame clones, though not all of them. The sample records about 380,000 clones, about 96% being singletons. The origin of this receptor is a man aged 25-45 years in good health. V is TRBV4-2 and J is TRBJ2-7; TRBD2 matches at 9 bases. Sequencing was performed on memory CD8+ T cells sorted from blood. Subset defined: CD45RO+ cells pooled with CCR7-negative TemRA cells. As DNA, the CDR3 is TGTGCCAGCAGCCAATCGCGACTAGCGGCCTACGAGCAGTACTTC. Translation gives CASSQSRLAAYEQYF.